The sequence of this TCR beta chain was determined in a study of T cells in Graves' hyperthyroidism and ophthalmopathy (dated by TCRdb to the late 2010s). Context from the whole study: Peripheral blood was collected at initial diagnosis, before any treatment. To identify TCR V-J signatures that set the groups apart, the researchers used a discovery cohort of 90 to 100 patients, made up of 43 with Graves' ophthalmopathy and some 60 with stable Graves' hyperthyroidism. Prospective prediction of ophthalmopathy was tested in an independent validation cohort of some 20 hyperthyroidism patients and roughly 16 patients who later progressed to ophthalmopathy. The 80 to 100 discovery patients were randomly divided into training and test sets at a 7:3 ratio. Thyroid tissue and blood T-cell repertoires from six Graves' hyperthyroidism patients were also compared in the study. Following sampling, methimazole starting at 30 mg daily was given to hyperthyroidism patients, and high-dose intravenous methylprednisolone was given to ophthalmopathy patients. The paper describes TCR Vbeta CDR3 sequencing of some 130 peripheral blood samples, made up of 43 ophthalmopathy patients, roughly 75 hyperthyroidism patients and roughly 17 progressor patients.

This clonotype has only a few counts. This receptor's antigen is unknown. Base qualities are not recorded, but no much larger clone differs from it by a single base. Hyperthyroidism patients were newly diagnosed, with disease duration under 2 months, and aged 18 to 65 years. Exclusion was applied to patients with uncontrolled infections, other autoimmune diseases, pregnancy or lactation. Diagnoses relied on clinical symptoms, serum thyroxine and TRAb, thyroid ultrasound and orbital computed tomography. Blood from progressor patients was collected at the time of first diagnosis with hyperthyroidism, before any ophthalmopathy symptoms had appeared. Ficoll-Paque density gradient centrifugation was used to isolate PBMCs from approximately 10 ml of fresh peripheral blood. Progressor patients were first diagnosed with Graves' hyperthyroidism and then developed ophthalmopathy during follow-up. Trizol reagent was used to extract total RNA, and RNA quality was then checked on an Agilent 2100 Bioanalyzer.

The TCR beta CDR3 regions were amplified from the RNA transcripts. The first round of RT-PCR for the TCR CDR3 was performed with the HTBI primer set and the Qiagen OneStep RT-PCR kit. The libraries were constructed in a second round of multiplex PCR and then size-selected and purified. Libraries were sequenced paired-end with 100 bp reads on an Illumina HiSeq2000. As for the authors' bioinformatics: SOAPnuke was used to process the raw data, with reads discarded if the reads contained adapters or uncalled bases, had a mean Phred below 15, or lacked an exact constant-primer or identifier match. COPE v1.2.5 was used to merge the high-quality paired reads, and each unique nucleotide sequence was defined as a clonotype. MiTCR v1.1 was used to align clonotypes to the IMGT TRBV, TRBD and TRBJ reference segments. Only V-J combinations with frequency above 0.0001, covering about 99% of repertoires, were analysed. A TCS score was defined as the ratio of F50 (clonal expansion) to E x V (chaos), with BLOSUM62-based TCRdist applied between CDR3 peptides within each V-J. Welch's t-statistics and random forest reduced 500 to 650 V-J features to roughly 13, which were used in a naive Bayes classifier (R e1071). Using fastp at Q25 and MiXCR, TCRdb reprocessed the public reads and kept productive beta chains. Each entry merges the rows of one CDR3 protein and shows their most common DNA and genes. The V and J calls were determined by TCRdb, not by the authors. A total of 130,000 to 150,000 distinct CDR3 sequences appear in this sample, around 20% of them only once. The ten largest make up about 70% of the sample.

Beyond this particular receptor, the publication reports: No statistical method was used to set the sample size in advance, and investigators knew the group allocation. Most expanded thyroid clonotypes (frequency above 0.001) were also detected in blood, suggesting blood repertoires may reflect thyroid immune responses. A model built on a 13 V-J signature distinguished ophthalmopathy from stable hyperthyroidism, reaching 85% to 90% sensitivity and 81.08% specificity in cross-validation and 80%/75% in testing. In validation, progression to ophthalmopathy was predicted by the model with 70.59% sensitivity and roughly 76% specificity, a median of roughly 6 months before onset.

Its CDR3 holds 11 amino acids, cysteine through phenylalanine. Only CDR3 DNA remains: 33 bases, in frame from the first base. V is pared back by 7 bases and J by 6 bases, with 9 bases lying between the germline termini. CDR1 and CDR2 are read off the germline V gene as SQVTM and ANQGSEA. The chain is encoded by TRBV29-1 joined to TRBJ2-2, and TRBD1 may be the D gene, going by 5 matching bases. Sample: blood. The sequence was collected from a woman between 45 and 60 years old with Graves' hyperthyroidism that later progressed to Graves' ophthalmopathy. The nucleotide sequence reads as follows: TGCAGCGCACAGGAATCCGGGGAGCTGTTTTTT. Translated, it gives CSAQESGELFF.